This entry lists 26 T cell receptor beta chains sequenced from one sample in a study of CD8+CD57+ T cells in acquired aplastic anemia. TCR beta VDJ and CDR3 profiles were obtained from a genomic DNA template. A single record per CDR3 protein comes from TCRdb applying MiXCR to the reads. The sample lists 150,000 to 200,000 distinct CDR3 sequences, approximately 44% occurring once. What was sequenced was sorted CD4+, CD8+, or CD8+CD57+ T cells (not recorded which) from PBMCs. The receptors stem from a human donor in good health.

The CDR3 is CATSSRDRNLYEKLFF. Written as DNA, the CDR3 is TGTGCCACCAGCTCCAGGGACAGAAACCTTTATGAAAAACTGTTTTTT. The V and J genes are TRBV24-1 and TRBJ1-4, with 7 bases lining up with TRBD1. The CDR3 loop spans 16 amino acids. The J segment lost 6 bases and the V segment lost 7 bases, leaving 13 bases of the junction unmatched. Germline V gene data show CDR1 as KGHDR and CDR2 as SFDVKD.

This clonotype was observed a handful of times. A much larger clone is a single base away; this may be a read error. The gene calls are TRBV5-1 and TRBJ2-7; D possibly corresponds to TRBD2 (5 bases). The length of the CDR3 is 14 residues. The germline V gene encodes CDR1 SGHRS and CDR2 YFSETQ. V lost 0 bases and J 2 bases, leaving 9 bases between the germline ends. Here the CDR3 DNA reads TGCGCCAGCAGCTTGGTGAGTAGCGCCTACGAGCAGTACTTC. Translated: CASSLVSSAYEQYF. Using reference TRBV5-1 and TRBJ2-7 for the parts outside the CDR3, the full variable domain is KAGVTQTPRYLIKTRGQQVTLSCSPISGHRSVSWYQQTPGQGLQFLFEYFSETQRNKGNFPGRFSGRQFSNSRSEMNVSTLELGDSALYLCASSLVSSAYEQYFGPGTRLTVT.

The V call is TRBV4-3, the J call TRBJ2-7; perhaps TRBD2 as D (5 bases). The V end lost 4 bases, the J end lost 3 bases, and 16 bases lay between the germline ends. The CDR3 extends over 15 amino acids. CDR1 and CDR2 (germline): LGHNA, YSLEER. The CDR3 nucleotides are TGCGCCAGCAGCCCAGGACGGGGAAGCGTCTACGAGCAGTACTTC. Protein sequence: CASSPGRGSVYEQYF.

This chain joins TRBV10-3 and TRBJ2-1; TRBD2 matches at 8 bases. Germline V lookup: CDR1 ENHRY, CDR2 SYGVKD. The CDR3 runs to 18 residues. V dropped 0 bases and J dropped 2; count of bases not matched to a gene: 9. The CDR3 nucleotides are TGTGCCATCAGTGAGTCGGGCATAGCGGGAAGCACCTACAATGAGCAGTTCTTC. Its protein is CAISESGIAGSTYNEQFF.

This clonotype was recorded many times. This rearrangement joins TRBV5-5 to TRBJ2-4; a weak D match, TRBD2 (6 bases). V was clipped by 6 bases and J by 2 bases, with 12 bases between them. Germline CDR1 is SGHKS and CDR2 is YYEKEE (reference sequence). The CDR3 totals 14 residues. The CDR3 here is CASNRDLTKNIQYF. The CDR3 DNA is TGTGCCAGCAACCGGGACTTGACCAAAAACATTCAGTACTTC.

This clonotype showed up many times. V usage is TRBV11-3 and J usage is TRBJ1-2; 9 bases match TRBD1. With 4 bases clipped from V and 5 bases from J, the junction kept 8 bases outside the gene matches. The CDR3 consists of 15 residues. Germline lookup yields CDR1 SGHNT and CDR2 YENEEA. The CDR3 region has the DNA TGTGCCAGCAGCTACCCGGGACAGGGAAGATATGGCTACACCTTC. As protein: CASSYPGQGRYGYTF.

The chain employs TRBV20-1 and TRBJ1-5, with D possibly being TRBD1 (6 bases). The V end lost 3 bases, the J end lost 3 bases, and 9 bases lay between the germline ends. CDR1 is DFQATT and CDR2 is SNEGSKA in the germline V gene (reference sequence). The CDR3 spans 13 residues. The CDR3 coding sequence is TGCAGTGCTAGGGACAGCTCCAATCAGCCCCAGCATTTT. It yields the protein CSARDSSNQPQHF.

The sample holds many counts of this clonotype. V is TRBV5-1 and J is TRBJ2-2; D not resolved. CDR1 SGHRS and CDR2 YFSETQ come from the germline V gene. Trimming cost V 6 bases and J 4 bases, with 7 bases left between them. The CDR3 runs to 12 residues. The CDR3 coding sequence is TGCGCCAGCAAGACGAGCACCGGGGAGCTGTTTTTT. This codes for CASKTSTGELFF.

This clonotype was observed many times. The gene calls are TRBV19 and TRBJ1-1, with a weak D call TRBD1 (6 bases). Trimming left V 5 bases short and J 4 bases short, with 17 bases between. The germline gives CDR1 LNHDA, CDR2 SQIVND (reference sequence). The CDR3 runs 15 residues. CDR3: CASSWGAGERTEAFF. In DNA, the CDR3 is TGTGCCAGTAGTTGGGGGGCAGGGGAGCGCACTGAAGCTTTCTTT. Complete variable domain (other parts from reference TRBV19 and TRBJ1-1): DGGITQSPKYLFRKEGQNVTLSCEQNLNHDAMYWYRQDPGQGLRLIYYSQIVNDFQKGDIAEGYSVSREKKESFPLTVTSAQKNPTAFYLCASSWGAGERTEAFFGQGTRLTVV.

This clonotype has a count of ten or more. CDR3 sequence reads: CASSESRLIGLRADTQYF. CDR3 sequence (DNA): TGTGCCAGCAGTGAATCTAGGCTCATCGGACTCCGCGCAGATACGCAGTATTTT. The chain carries TRBV2 and TRBJ2-3, with D possibly TRBD2 on 5 matching bases. The CDR3 length is 18 residues. Germline V CDR1 and CDR2: SNHLY, FYNNEI. V dropped 2 bases and J dropped 4 bases, with 22 bases sitting between them.

The chain employs TRBV7-9 and TRBJ2-5; D is unclear. V lost 1 base and J 5 bases, leaving 14 bases between the germline ends. The V gene's germline CDR1 is SEHNR and CDR2 FQNEAQ (reference sequence). This CDR3 contains 15 residues. CDR3 sequence (DNA): TGTGCCAGCAGCTTAGGGCGTAGGGAAAGGGAGACCCAGTACTTC. Residues: CASSLGRRERETQYF.

The chain uses TRBV10-2 and TRBJ2-1; no clear D. Trimming cost V 3 bases and J 0 bases, with 9 bases left between them. Germline CDR1 WSHSY, CDR2 SAAADI. There are 15 residues in the CDR3. CDR3 bases: TGCGCCAGCAGTGATTGGCAGAGCTCCTACAATGAGCAGTTCTTC. Its protein product is CASSDWQSSYNEQFF.

The sample holds many counts of this clonotype. The junction does not match germline at one end; this may be a read error. The rearrangement links TRBV5-1 to TRBJ2-1; the D gene is possibly TRBD1 (6 bases). CDR1 SGHRS and CDR2 YFSETQ come from the germline V gene. CDR3 length: 14 amino acids. CDR3 nucleotides: TGCGCCAGCAGCACTGACAGGTCCTTCAATGAGCAGTTCTTC. Its translation is CASSTDRSFNEQFF. Full variable domain (rest looked up from reference TRBV5-1 and TRBJ2-1): KAGVTQTPRYLIKTRGQQVTLSCSPISGHRSVSWYQQTPGQGLQFLFEYFSETQRNKGNFPGRFSGRQFSNSRSEMNVSTLELGDSALYLCASSTDRSFNEQFFGPGTRLTVL.

This clonotype occurred many times. The chain couples TRBV12-3 or TRBV12-4 to TRBJ1-1; no firm D call. V shed 7 bases and J shed 5 bases, with 17 bases lying between them. CDR3 size: 14 residues. For the CDR3, the DNA is TGTGCCAGCAATCTACCTAGGGAGAGAACTGAAGCTTTCTTT. Its protein product is CASNLPRERTEAFF.

This clonotype was detected ten times or more. Compared with germline, one end of the junction differs, possibly owing to a read error. CDR3 protein: CASSQQVNTEAFF. The DNA of the CDR3 is TGTGCTAGCAGTCAACAGGTGAACACTGAAGCTTTCTTT. The chain carries TRBV7-7 and TRBJ1-1; tentatively, D is TRBD1 (5 bases). Germline-derived CDR1 and CDR2 are SSHAT and FNYEAQ (reference sequence). The length of the CDR3 is 13 residues.

A note on this clonotype: The limits of the CDR3 on the DNA are not certain, so only TCRdb's listed CDR3 is given. The chain is built from TRBV10-3 and TRBJ2-3. Germline CDR1 reads ENHRY; CDR2 reads SYGVKD. Both ends counted, the CDR3 spans 13 residues. The CDR3 sequence is CAICSATTDTQYF.

The CDR3 is CSARKGHGYGYTF. The CDR3 DNA is TGCAGTGCTAGAAAGGGACACGGCTATGGCTACACCTTC. V is TRBV20-1 and J is TRBJ1-2; a possible D gene is TRBD1 (6 bases). Germline CDR1 is DFQATT and CDR2 is SNEGSKA (reference sequence). The CDR3 sequence is 13 residues long. V lost 2 bases, J lost 4 bases, and 11 bases lay in between.

CDR3 sequence: CATYQTGHAFF. For the CDR3, the DNA is TGTGCCACTTATCAGACAGGGCACGCTTTCTTT. This chain uses TRBV24-1 with TRBJ1-1, with 7 bases identical to TRBD1. CDR3 length: 11 residues. V dropped 10 bases and J dropped 11; count of bases not matched to a gene: 9. Per the germline V gene, CDR1 is KGHDR and CDR2 is SFDVKD.

This clonotype has at least ten counts. CDR3 in DNA: TGCAGCGTTGATAGGGACTACGAGCAGTACTTC. Translating gives CSVDRDYEQYF. The chain couples TRBV29-1 to TRBJ2-7; D is undetermined. Germline CDR1 SQVTM, CDR2 ANQGSEA. CDR3 length: 11 amino acids. Trimming pared 3 bases from V and 3 bases from J, leaving 6 bases between.

This clonotype came up many times. The rearrangement joins TRBV7-9 to TRBJ1-3; D uncertain. Trimming took 0 bases from V and 4 from J, leaving 13 bases between them. CDR3 length equals 16 residues. The germline gives CDR1 SEHNR, CDR2 FQNEAQ (reference sequence). CDR3 region: CASSLAGAKVGNTIYF. The CDR3 DNA is TGTGCCAGCAGCTTAGCGGGCGCGAAGGTGGGAAACACCATATATTTT.

As to this clonotype: With a much larger clone just one base away, this may be a read error. The chain joins TRBV30 to TRBJ2-5, with 7 bases that match TRBD1. V gave up 0 bases and J gave up 2 bases; unmatched junction bases: 9. There are 16 residues in the CDR3. CDR1 is GTSNPN, CDR2 SVGIG, per germline (reference sequence). The CDR3 reads CAWSVGTRQGQETQYF. Here the CDR3 DNA reads TGTGCCTGGAGTGTAGGTACACGACAGGGACAAGAGACCCAGTACTTC.

This clonotype showed up just a few times. CDR3 protein: CASSLLTGAGNTIYF. The CDR3 nucleotides are TGTGCCAGCAGTTTATTAACAGGGGCTGGAAACACCATATATTTT. The rearrangement joins TRBV12-3 or TRBV12-4 to TRBJ1-3; the match to TRBD1 covers 7 bases. Trimming cost V 2 bases and J 2 bases; bases outside gene matches: 3. This CDR3 spans 15 amino acids.

The chain joins TRBV9 to TRBJ1-5; maybe TRBD1 (5 bases). The CDR3 is made up of 16 amino acids. Germline CDR1 reads SGDLS; CDR2 reads YYNGEE. The V end lost 5 bases, the J end lost 3 bases, and 18 bases lay between the germline ends. The CDR3 spells CASRGGEGNINQPQHF. Written as DNA, the CDR3 is TGTGCCAGCAGGGGGGGGGAGGGGAATATCAATCAGCCCCAGCATTTT.

This clonotype was detected only a few times. The chain employs TRBV29-1 and TRBJ2-7, with 7 bases lining up with TRBD1. This CDR3 has 12 amino acids. Trimming took 2 bases from V and 4 from J; bases not matched to a gene: 2. Germline V gene sequence: CDR1 SQVTM, CDR2 ANQGSEA. CDR3 nucleotide sequence: TGCAGCGTTGAAACGACAGGGTACGAGCAGTACTTC. Protein sequence: CSVETTGYEQYF.

This clonotype was observed at least ten times. This rearrangement joins TRBV11-2 to TRBJ1-1, with a weak D call TRBD1 (6 bases). The CDR3 length is 15 residues. The germline V gene has CDR1 SGHAT and CDR2 FQNNGV. The V gene lost 5 bases and the J gene lost 0 bases, with 13 bases spanning the gap. The CDR3 loop reads CASSDRWGLNTEAFF. The CDR3 DNA reads TGTGCCAGCAGCGACAGGTGGGGCTTGAACACTGAAGCTTTCTTT.

The CDR3, as DNA: TGTGCCAGCTCGTCCTCCCGGGGGAGCACCTACGAGCAGTACTTC. Its protein is CASSSSRGSTYEQYF. V and J are TRBV18 and TRBJ2-7; TRBD2 is a possible D gene (6 bases). The CDR3 is 15 amino acids. Trimming removed 6 bases at V and 2 bases at J, with 17 bases between. Per the germline V gene, CDR1 is KGHSH and CDR2 is LQKENI.